One and the same sample provided the 19 T cell receptor beta chains below, sequenced in a study of blood T cell repertoires in COVID-19. Clones were read by immunoSEQ multiplex PCR, and TCRdb kept only the in-frame ones, dropping some. Among 310,000 or so clones listed, about 90% were seen once. Sequencing used peripheral blood. The source of these receptors is a man between 18 and 29 years old who had recovered from COVID-19.

The chain combines TRBV7-3 with TRBJ1-1, with 9 bases that match TRBD1. The CDR3 is 15 amino acids. Unmatched junction bases numbered 8, after V lost 5 bases and J lost 4 bases. Germline V lookup: CDR1 SGHTA, CDR2 FQGTGA. The CDR3 nucleotides read TGTGCCAGCAGCCCGCAGACAGGGGGGAGCACTGAAGCTTTCTTT. This encodes CASSPQTGGSTEAFF.

The chain combines TRBV5-4 with TRBJ2-1; no reliable D call. This CDR3 is 14 amino acids long. Per germline, CDR1 SGHNT and CDR2 YYREEE (reference sequence). V dropped 6 bases and J dropped 8 bases, with 18 bases sitting between them. The DNA of the CDR3 is TGTGCCAGCACTAGGCGAACCGATCCTCATGAGCAGTTCTTC. Its translation is CASTRRTDPHEQFF.

In DNA form, the CDR3 reads TGTGCCAGCAGCCAAGCGGGACAGGGTTCCGGAAACACCATATATTTT. Translation gives CASSQAGQGSGNTIYF. This chain uses TRBV4-2 with TRBJ1-3, with 9 bases that match TRBD1. The germline V gene has CDR1 LGHNA and CDR2 YNFKEQ. The CDR3 has 16 amino acids. With 1 base clipped from V and 4 bases from J, the junction kept 5 bases outside the gene matches.

The chain combines TRBV29-1 with TRBJ2-2; 8 nucleotides line up with TRBD1. The CDR3 is 14 amino acids. CDR1 is SQVTM, CDR2 ANQGSEA, per germline. With 6 bases clipped from V and 8 bases from J, the junction kept 11 bases outside the gene matches. CDR3 loop: CSVSPDRGPGELFF. The CDR3 DNA follows: TGCAGCGTATCACCAGACAGGGGACCGGGGGAGCTGTTTTTT.

V usage is TRBV3-1 (or the pseudogene TRBV3-2) and J usage is TRBJ2-7; 7 bases match TRBD1. The CDR3 consists of 13 residues. Germline V gene lookup returns CDR1 LGHDT and CDR2 YNNKEL (reference sequence). With V trimmed by 4 bases and J by 2 bases, 2 bases remained unmatched. DNA for the CDR3: TGTGCCAGCAGCCGGGACAGAACCTACGAGCAGTACTTC. Residues: CASSRDRTYEQYF.

The chain employs TRBV5-1 and TRBJ2-1, with D perhaps matching TRBD2 (5 bases). The V end was cut by 4 bases, the J end by 0 bases, with 11 bases between. The CDR3 is 15 amino acids. CDR1 SGHRS and CDR2 YFSETQ come from the germline V gene. The CDR3, as DNA: TGCGCCAGCAGCCCCCAGGACTTCTCCTACAATGAGCAGTTCTTC. Protein product: CASSPQDFSYNEQFF.

The V call is TRBV10-2, the J call TRBJ1-1; no clear D. Deletions cut 0 bases from V and 0 bases from J, with 8 bases between. Germline lookup yields CDR1 WSHSY and CDR2 SAAADI. There are 15 residues in the CDR3. CDR3 sequence (DNA): TGCGCCAGCAGTGAGTCAGGCGGGATGAACACTGAAGCTTTCTTT. Encoded protein: CASSESGGMNTEAFF.

This rearrangement joins TRBV20-1 to TRBJ1-3; D call uncertain. The germline V gene has CDR1 DFQATT and CDR2 SNEGSKA (reference sequence). V was shortened by 3 bases and J by 13 bases, with 13 bases between the two germline ends. The CDR3 contains 11 residues. CDR3 in DNA: TGCAGTGCTAGTGCCAGCGGACTTATATATTTT. Protein: CSASASGLIYF.

The rearrangement uses TRBV2 and TRBJ1-1; D is possibly TRBD1 (5 bases). This CDR3 has 14 amino acids. Germline V CDR1 and CDR2: SNHLY, FYNNEI. V was clipped by 6 bases and J by 4 bases, with 15 bases between them. CDR3: CASRWRGGGTEAFF. The CDR3 region has the DNA TGTGCCAGCAGATGGCGGGGGGGAGGCACTGAAGCTTTCTTT. The whole variable domain, filled in from reference TRBV2 and TRBJ1-1, reads EPEVTQTPSHQVTQMGQEVILRCVPISNHLYFYWYRQILGQKVEFLVSFYNNEISEKSEIFDDQFSVERPDGSNFTLKIRSTKLEDSAMYFCASRWRGGGTEAFFGQGTRLTVV.

The CDR3 nucleotides read TGTGCCAGCACCCCAACAGGGCTTAGCAATCAGCCCCAGCATTTT. Its translation is CASTPTGLSNQPQHF. The rearrangement links TRBV6-5 to TRBJ1-5; TRBD1 is a possible D gene (6 bases). Looked up from germline, CDR1 is MNHEY and CDR2 is SVGAGI. Deletions cut 7 bases from V and 0 bases from J, with 13 bases between. This CDR3 is 15 amino acids long.

The CDR3 protein is CASSRDRDRGTRSNTGELFF. CDR3 sequence (DNA): TGCGCCAGCAGTCGAGACCGGGACAGGGGAACCCGATCGAACACCGGGGAGCTGTTTTTT. V usage is TRBV23-1 and J usage is TRBJ2-2; TRBD1 aligns across 10 bases. TRBV23-1 is assigned to the ORF class and has an uncertain function. V lost 4 bases to trimming and J lost 0 bases; unmatched junction nucleotides: 14. This CDR3 has 20 amino acids.

The chain combines TRBV10-2 with TRBJ2-1; D is possibly TRBD2 (6 bases). Germline loops: CDR1 WSHSY, CDR2 SAAADI. The CDR3 length is 13 residues. V was pared by 7 bases and J by 8 bases, with 15 bases between. This CDR3 reads CASNGGGPHEQFF. The CDR3, as DNA: TGCGCCAGCAATGGGGGAGGCCCCCATGAGCAGTTCTTC.

This chain links TRBV28 with TRBJ2-5, with 10 bases identical to TRBD1. Trimming at V came to 5 bases and at J to 1 base, leaving 7 bases not matched to a gene. The CDR3 has 16 amino acids. Germline assignment: CDR1 MDHEN and CDR2 SYDVKM. CDR3 protein: CASSRTGTGVQETQYF. DNA for the CDR3: TGTGCCAGCAGTCGTACCGGGACAGGGGTCCAAGAGACCCAGTACTTC.

The chain is built from TRBV7-8 and TRBJ1-4, with D perhaps matching TRBD1 (5 bases). The CDR3 is 17 residues long. Trimming stripped 5 bases from V and 8 bases from J, with 24 bases between. Looked up from germline, CDR1 is SGHVS and CDR2 is FQNEAQ. The CDR3 reads CASSQRVPGTQSEKLFF. In DNA form, the CDR3 reads TGTGCCAGCAGCCAAAGGGTCCCCGGGACTCAAAGCGAAAAACTGTTTTTT.

This chain connects TRBV11-2 to TRBJ2-7; 7 nucleotides align to TRBD2. This CDR3 is built from 18 residues. Germline V CDR1 and CDR2: SGHAT, FQNNGV. The V gene end was trimmed by 1 base and the J gene end by 0 bases; junction bases not matched to a gene: 12. The CDR3 DNA reads as TGTGCCAGCAGCTTAGGGACGCCTAGCGGACGAAGCTCCTACGAGCAGTACTTC. The encoded protein is CASSLGTPSGRSSYEQYF.

This chain joins TRBV4-1 and TRBJ2-2, with a weak D call TRBD2 (5 bases). The V end lost 0 bases, the J end lost 6 bases, and 20 bases lay between the germline ends. The CDR3 extends over 18 amino acids. Per the germline V gene, CDR1 is MGHRA and CDR2 is YSYEKL. The chain's CDR3 is CASSQDLAPSTHPGELFF. The DNA of the CDR3 is TGCGCCAGCAGCCAAGATCTCGCGCCTAGCACTCATCCCGGGGAGCTGTTTTTT.

This chain links TRBV2 with TRBJ1-1; D remains unclear. CDR3 length: 11 residues. V gave up 4 bases and J gave up 8 bases, with 8 bases separating them. Germline assignment: CDR1 SNHLY and CDR2 FYNNEI. This chain's CDR3 is CASSAPLEAFF. The DNA for the CDR3 is TGTGCCAGCAGTGCTCCCCTAGAAGCTTTCTTT. Based on the CDR3 plus reference TRBV2 and TRBJ1-1, the full variable domain is EPEVTQTPSHQVTQMGQEVILRCVPISNHLYFYWYRQILGQKVEFLVSFYNNEISEKSEIFDDQFSVERPDGSNFTLKIRSTKLEDSAMYFCASSAPLEAFFGQGTRLTVV.

This clone showed up just a few times. V usage is TRBV6-1 and J usage is TRBJ1-1, with D hard to call. The CDR3 extends over 13 amino acids. The germline V gene has CDR1 MNHNS and CDR2 SASEGT. Trimming took 2 bases from V and 1 from J, leaving 5 bases between them. CDR3 sequence reads: CASSEQKNTEAFF. The CDR3 nucleotides read TGTGCCAGCAGTGAACAGAAGAACACTGAAGCTTTCTTT.

The gene calls are TRBV14 and TRBJ1-2; D gene ambiguous. The CDR3 has 15 amino acids. Trimming removed 0 bases at V and 8 bases at J, with 16 bases between. In germline, CDR1 is SGHDN, CDR2 FVKESK. For the CDR3, the DNA is TGTGCCAGCAGCCAAGATGGGAGGACCGTCGAGGGCTACACCTTC. Amino acids: CASSQDGRTVEGYTF.